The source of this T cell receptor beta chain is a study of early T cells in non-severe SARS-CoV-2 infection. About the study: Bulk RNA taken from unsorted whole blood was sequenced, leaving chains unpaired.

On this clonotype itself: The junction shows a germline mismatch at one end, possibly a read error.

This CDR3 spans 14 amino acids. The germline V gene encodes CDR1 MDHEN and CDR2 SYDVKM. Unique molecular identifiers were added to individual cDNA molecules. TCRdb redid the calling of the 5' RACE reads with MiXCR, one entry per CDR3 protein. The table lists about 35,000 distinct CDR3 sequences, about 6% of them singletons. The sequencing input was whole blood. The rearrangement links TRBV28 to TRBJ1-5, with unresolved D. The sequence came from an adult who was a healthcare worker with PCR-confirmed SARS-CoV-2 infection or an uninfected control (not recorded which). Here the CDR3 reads CASRETGFNQPHHF. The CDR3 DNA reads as TGTGCCAGCAGGGAGACGGGGTTCAATCAGCCCCACCATTTT.